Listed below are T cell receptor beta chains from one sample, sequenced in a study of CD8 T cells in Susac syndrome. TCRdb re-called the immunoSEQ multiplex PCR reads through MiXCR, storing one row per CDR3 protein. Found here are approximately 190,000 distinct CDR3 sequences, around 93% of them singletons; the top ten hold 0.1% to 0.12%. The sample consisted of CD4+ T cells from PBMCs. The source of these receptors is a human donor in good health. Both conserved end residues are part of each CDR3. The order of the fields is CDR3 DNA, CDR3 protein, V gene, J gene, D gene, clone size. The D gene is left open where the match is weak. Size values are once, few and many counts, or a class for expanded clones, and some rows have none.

CDR3 DNA: TGCGCCAGCAGCTTGTCTCCAGGGATGGAGACCCAGTACTTC; CDR3 protein: CASSLSPGMETQYF; V gene: TRBV5-1; J gene: TRBJ2-5; D gene: NA; clone size: NA
CDR3 DNA: TGTGCCAGCAGGCGACACAATGAGCAGTTCTTC; CDR3 protein: CASRRHNEQFF; V gene: TRBV3-1; J gene: TRBJ2-1; D gene: NA; clone size: once
CDR3 DNA: TGCGCCAGCAGCCACACGGGGAGCTCCTACGAGCAGTACTTC; CDR3 protein: CASSHTGSSYEQYF; V gene: TRBV5-1; J gene: TRBJ2-7; D gene: NA; clone size: NA
CDR3 DNA: TGTGCCACCAGCCGGTCCGGGACAGGGGCTGGGGATACGCAGTATTTT; CDR3 protein: CATSRSGTGAGDTQYF; V gene: TRBV15; J gene: TRBJ2-3; D gene: TRBD1; clone size: NA
CDR3 DNA: TGTGCCAGCAGCTTAGGACAGCTATATAACTATGGCTACACCTTC; CDR3 protein: CASSLGQLYNYGYTF; V gene: TRBV7-2; J gene: TRBJ1-2; D gene: NA; clone size: once
CDR3 DNA: TGTGCAAGTCGCCTAAGACCTTGGGGGGGGGACGAGCAGTACTTC; CDR3 protein: CASRLRPWGGDEQYF; V gene: TRBV12-2; J gene: TRBJ2-7; D gene: NA; clone size: NA
CDR3 DNA: TGTGCCAGCACTCCCCGGAGGGCTAGCGGATTCAACGGGGAGACCCAGTACTTC; CDR3 protein: CASTPRRASGFNGETQYF; V gene: TRBV2; J gene: TRBJ2-5; D gene: TRBD2; clone size: NA
CDR3 DNA: TGTGCCAGCAGCCAAGATCGGACAGTAAACAATGAGCAGTTCTTC; CDR3 protein: CASSQDRTVNNEQFF; V gene: TRBV3-1; J gene: TRBJ2-1; D gene: NA; clone size: NA
CDR3 DNA: TGCGCCAGCAGCCAAGGATCAGCGCTCCCGAACACCGGGGAGCTGTTTTTT; CDR3 protein: CASSQGSALPNTGELFF; V gene: TRBV4-1; J gene: TRBJ2-2; D gene: NA; clone size: NA
CDR3 DNA: TGTGCCAGCAGCTTAGGAGGGGGCGAGAGGCCGAGGGGGAACACTGAAGCTTTCTTT; CDR3 protein: CASSLGGGERPRGNTEAFF; V gene: TRBV7-8; J gene: TRBJ1-1; D gene: TRBD1; clone size: NA
CDR3 DNA: TGTGCCAGCAGCTTAGAGATGGGGCTCAATCAGCCCCAGCATTTT; CDR3 protein: CASSLEMGLNQPQHF; V gene: TRBV7-8; J gene: TRBJ1-5; D gene: NA; clone size: NA
CDR3 DNA: TGTGCCAGCAGTTCCGGACTGCCCCAGGGGCAGTTCTTC; CDR3 protein: CASSSGLPQGQFF; V gene: TRBV6-5; J gene: TRBJ2-1; D gene: NA; clone size: NA
CDR3 DNA: TGCAGCGTTGACAAGACAGGGGGTGGCTACACCTTC; CDR3 protein: CSVDKTGGGYTF; V gene: TRBV29-1; J gene: TRBJ1-2; D gene: TRBD1; clone size: NA
CDR3 DNA: TGTGCCAGCAACGATGCTCAGCCAGGGTTCGGGCAGCCCCAGCATTTT; CDR3 protein: CASNDAQPGFGQPQHF; V gene: TRBV12-3/TRBV12-4; J gene: TRBJ1-5; D gene: NA; clone size: NA
CDR3 DNA: TGTGCCAGCAGCTTAGGGGGCGTCTCACCCCTCCACTTT; CDR3 protein: CASSLGGVSPLHF; V gene: TRBV7-9; J gene: TRBJ1-6; D gene: NA; clone size: NA
CDR3 DNA: TGTGCCACCAGCAGAGACCCACAGAAAATGAACACTGAAGCTTTCTTT; CDR3 protein: CATSRDPQKMNTEAFF; V gene: TRBV15; J gene: TRBJ1-1; D gene: NA; clone size: NA
CDR3 DNA: TGCGCCAGCAGCTTACCGGGACAGGGGGCAGGCGAGCAGTACTTC; CDR3 protein: CASSLPGQGAGEQYF; V gene: TRBV5-1; J gene: TRBJ2-7; D gene: TRBD1; clone size: NA
CDR3 DNA: TGTGCCAGCAGCCAAGATGGCCTAGGGCAAGAGACCCAGTACTTC; CDR3 protein: CASSQDGLGQETQYF; V gene: TRBV3-1; J gene: TRBJ2-5; D gene: NA; clone size: NA
CDR3 DNA: TGCAGCGTTGAAGACGACAGGGGTTTCCCCTACGAGCAGTACTTC; CDR3 protein: CSVEDDRGFPYEQYF; V gene: TRBV29-1; J gene: TRBJ2-7; D gene: TRBD1; clone size: NA
CDR3 DNA: TGTGCCAGCGCAACTAGCTTTGGGGAGCTGTTTTTT; CDR3 protein: CASATSFGELFF; V gene: TRBV2; J gene: TRBJ2-2; D gene: NA; clone size: NA
CDR3 DNA: TGTGCCAGCAGCTTAGATGGGACAGCGTATAGCAATCAGCCCCAGCATTTT; CDR3 protein: CASSLDGTAYSNQPQHF; V gene: TRBV7-2; J gene: TRBJ1-5; D gene: TRBD1; clone size: NA
CDR3 DNA: TGTGCCAGCAGCGCCCGGGACAGGGGCACCGGGGAGCTGTTTTTT; CDR3 protein: CASSARDRGTGELFF; V gene: TRBV9; J gene: TRBJ2-2; D gene: TRBD1; clone size: NA
CDR3 DNA: TGTGCCAGCAGCTTATCGACAGGGGTTTTCGGCTACACCTTC; CDR3 protein: CASSLSTGVFGYTF; V gene: TRBV7-2; J gene: TRBJ1-2; D gene: TRBD1; clone size: NA
CDR3 DNA: TGTGCCAGCAGCCTTAGCGACGGGGTCACAGATACGCAGTATTTT; CDR3 protein: CASSLSDGVTDTQYF; V gene: TRBV3-1; J gene: TRBJ2-3; D gene: NA; clone size: once
CDR3 DNA: TGCGCCAGCAGCCTTCCGCAGTACTACGAGCAGTACTTC; CDR3 protein: CASSLPQYYEQYF; V gene: TRBV5-1; J gene: TRBJ2-7; D gene: NA; clone size: NA
CDR3 DNA: TGTGCCAGCAGCAAAAACGGCGGGTTATTCGGGGAGCTGTTTTTT; CDR3 protein: CASSKNGGLFGELFF; V gene: TRBV21-1; J gene: TRBJ2-2; D gene: NA; clone size: NA
CDR3 DNA: TGCAGTGCTATCCACCTCCGAAGGCGCGAGACCCAGTACTTC; CDR3 protein: CSAIHLRRRETQYF; V gene: TRBV20-1; J gene: TRBJ2-5; D gene: NA; clone size: NA
CDR3 DNA: TGTGCCTGGAGGGAGAAACAGGGAACCCATTCACCCCTCCACTTT; CDR3 protein: CAWREKQGTHSPLHF; V gene: TRBV30; J gene: TRBJ1-6; D gene: NA; clone size: NA
CDR3 DNA: TGTGCCAGTCCTCGGACTCCGCGTTCCACCGGGGAGCTGTTTTTT; CDR3 protein: CASPRTPRSTGELFF; V gene: TRBV12-3/TRBV12-4; J gene: TRBJ2-2; D gene: NA; clone size: NA
CDR3 DNA: TGTGCCAGTAGTATGTCGCGGGGGGGCGCAGATACGCAGTATTTT; CDR3 protein: CASSMSRGGADTQYF; V gene: TRBV19; J gene: TRBJ2-3; D gene: TRBD2; clone size: NA
CDR3 DNA: TGTGCCACCAGCAGAGTGGGACAGGGCTACGAGCAGTACTTC; CDR3 protein: CATSRVGQGYEQYF; V gene: TRBV15; J gene: TRBJ2-7; D gene: TRBD1; clone size: NA
CDR3 DNA: TGTGCCAGCAGCCAGGGGGCGAGTAACTACGAGCAGTACTTC; CDR3 protein: CASSQGASNYEQYF; V gene: TRBV5-6; J gene: TRBJ2-7; D gene: TRBD1; clone size: NA
CDR3 DNA: TGTGCCAGCAGCTTTGGTATAGGACGGAGCCCCTACTATGGCTACACCTTC; CDR3 protein: CASSFGIGRSPYYGYTF; V gene: TRBV7-8; J gene: TRBJ1-2; D gene: NA; clone size: NA
CDR3 DNA: TGTGCCTGGAACTCCCCGGGAAAGTATAATTCACCCCTCCACTTT; CDR3 protein: CAWNSPGKYNSPLHF; V gene: TRBV30; J gene: TRBJ1-6; D gene: NA; clone size: NA
CDR3 DNA: TGTGCCAGCAGCAAAGACAGGGTCGAAAGGGGTTCACCCCTCCACTTT; CDR3 protein: CASSKDRVERGSPLHF; V gene: TRBV2; J gene: TRBJ1-6; D gene: TRBD1; clone size: NA
CDR3 DNA: TGTGCCAGTAGTATCGGACAGGGGGACGAGCAGTACTTC; CDR3 protein: CASSIGQGDEQYF; V gene: TRBV19; J gene: TRBJ2-7; D gene: TRBD1; clone size: NA
CDR3 DNA: TGTGCCTCTGCAGGGAGCACAGATACGCAGTTTTTT; CDR3 protein: CASAGSTDTQFF; V gene: TRBV12-3/TRBV12-4; J gene: TRBJ2-3; D gene: NA; clone size: once
CDR3 DNA: TGTGCCAGCAGCCATCTTGGACACACAGAGACCCAGTACTTC; CDR3 protein: CASSHLGHTETQYF; V gene: TRBV14; J gene: TRBJ2-5; D gene: NA; clone size: NA
CDR3 DNA: TGTGCCAGCAGCTTATGGAATATCGCAGGGAACACCGGGGAGCTGTTTTTT; CDR3 protein: CASSLWNIAGNTGELFF; V gene: TRBV7-3; J gene: TRBJ2-2; D gene: NA; clone size: NA
CDR3 DNA: TGTGCCAGCAGTGAATACCGGACAGGATCAGAGACCCAGTACTTC; CDR3 protein: CASSEYRTGSETQYF; V gene: TRBV2; J gene: TRBJ2-5; D gene: TRBD1; clone size: NA
CDR3 DNA: TGTGCCAGCAGTTTAGGATTCAGGGGGCCCAAAAACATTCAGTACTTC; CDR3 protein: CASSLGFRGPKNIQYF; V gene: TRBV12-3/TRBV12-4; J gene: TRBJ2-4; D gene: TRBD1; clone size: once
CDR3 DNA: TGTGCCAGCAGCTCGGTATCCGAAGCCAAAAACATTCAGTACTTC; CDR3 protein: CASSSVSEAKNIQYF; V gene: TRBV7-9; J gene: TRBJ2-4; D gene: NA; clone size: NA
CDR3 DNA: TGTGCCAGCAGGGTGAGGAACCGAGACTCCTACGAGCAGTACTTC; CDR3 protein: CASRVRNRDSYEQYF; V gene: TRBV5-4; J gene: TRBJ2-7; D gene: NA; clone size: NA
CDR3 DNA: TGTGCCAGCAGTTTAGGCGGGTCAGGGCGTCAGCCCCAGCATTTT; CDR3 protein: CASSLGGSGRQPQHF; V gene: TRBV28; J gene: TRBJ1-5; D gene: NA; clone size: NA
CDR3 DNA: TGTGCCAGCCTTGGACAGACGAACACTGAAGCTTTCTTT; CDR3 protein: CASLGQTNTEAFF; V gene: TRBV7-9; J gene: TRBJ1-1; D gene: NA; clone size: NA